This T cell receptor beta chain stems from a study of shared clonotypes between healthy human individuals. The naive CD8 subset, CD45RO-negative cells positively selected for CCR7, excluded terminally differentiated effector memory CD45RA+ cells. The germline V gene encodes CDR1 MNHEY and CDR2 SVGAGI. After removal of 4 bases from V and 4 bases from J, the junction contained 4 bases not matched to a gene. The CDR3 consists of 13 residues. Clones were sequenced by immunoSEQ multiplex PCR, and TCRdb holds only the in-frame ones, with some missing. This table holds 630,000 or so clones, roughly 98% found once.

Sequencing was performed on naive CD8+ T cells sorted from blood. This clonotype was obtained from a man under 40 in good health. This chain joins TRBV6-5 and TRBJ2-7; 7 nucleotides line up with TRBD2. The CDR3 sequence: CASSFAGVYEQYF. As DNA, the CDR3 is TGTGCCAGCAGTTTTGCGGGAGTTTACGAGCAGTACTTC.